The source of this T cell receptor beta chain is a study of a mutant IDH1 vaccine in newly diagnosed glioma. Study background: Before enrollment, the patients had been treated with radiotherapy alone, temozolomide alone, or both together. Most of them had received both.

Only in-frame clones appear in the TCRdb table, and some are missing; sequencing was by immunoSEQ multiplex PCR. The data contain 95,000 to 100,000 clones, roughly 89% of them singletons. The time point is: baseline, week 1 (first vaccination visit). Described treatment: pre-vaccination baseline after standard-of-care therapy. Germline V gives CDR1 DFQATT, CDR2 SNEGSKA (reference sequence). The CDR3 spans 11 residues. Trimming cost V 1 base and J 6 bases, with 3 bases left between them. The chain has TRBV20-1 and TRBJ2-2; no definite D call. The starting material was PBMCs, obtained from a glioma patient treated with radiotherapy, temozolomide or both. The clonotype originates from a woman aged 45-65 years with glioma. This CDR3 is CSARGAGELFF. CDR3 DNA sequence: TGCAGTGCTAGAGGGGCCGGGGAGCTGTTTTTT.